Below are 28 T cell receptor beta chains sequenced from a single sample in a study of cytomegalovirus exposure and HLA in healthy donors. Use of 60 Vbeta and 13 Jbeta primers characterized the PCR. TCRdb keeps only in-frame clones here, not all; method: immunoSEQ multiplex PCR. In the table there are tens of thousands of clones, approximately 70% of which are singletons. Input material: PBMCs. Receptors originate from a woman aged 45-65 years in good health and CMV-seropositive.

The rearrangement links TRBV4-3 to TRBJ1-4; 10 bases line up with TRBD1. This CDR3 has 16 amino acids. In germline, CDR1 is LGHNA, CDR2 YSLEER. J was trimmed by 6 bases and V by 2 bases; bases with no gene match: 6. DNA of the CDR3: TGCGCCAGCAGCCAACATAGACAGGGGGCGTATGAAAAACTGTTTTTT. Protein sequence: CASSQHRQGAYEKLFF.

The rearrangement joins TRBV6-1 to TRBJ2-7; D is perhaps TRBD1 (8 bases). Deletions cut 4 bases from V and 5 bases from J, with 18 bases between. Germline CDR1 is MNHNS and CDR2 is SASEGT. The CDR3 length is 15 residues. The CDR3 nucleotides read TGTGCCAGCAGTGTGGGGACAGGCCGGGGGGACGAGCAGTACTTC. Translating gives CASSVGTGRGDEQYF.

V usage is TRBV30 and J usage is TRBJ2-5, with a tentative D call TRBD1 (7 bases). There are 14 residues in the CDR3. V dropped 1 base and J dropped 4 bases, with 13 bases sitting between them. Germline V gene lookup returns CDR1 GTSNPN and CDR2 SVGIG (reference sequence). The CDR3 DNA sequence: TGTGCCTGGAGTGCAGGGGGGTTTGGAGAGACCCAGTACTTC. It is translated as CAWSAGGFGETQYF.

The chain uses TRBV4-2 and TRBJ2-7; possible D gene TRBD2, 5 bases. Germline V gives CDR1 LGHNA, CDR2 YNFKEQ. The CDR3 is made up of 15 amino acids. Trimming pared 1 base from V and 3 bases from J, leaving 13 bases between. CDR3 sequence reads: CASSQVQRMGYEQYF. The CDR3 nucleotides read TGTGCCAGCAGCCAAGTTCAGCGGATGGGCTACGAGCAGTACTTC.

This chain links TRBV19 with TRBJ1-5; D unresolved. With 3 bases removed from V and 2 bases from J, the gap between germline ends came to 14 bases. This CDR3 spans 16 amino acids. Germline CDR1 reads LNHDA; CDR2 reads SQIVND (reference sequence). The CDR3 reads CASSINGNQGNQPQHF. In DNA, the CDR3 is TGTGCCAGTAGTATCAACGGTAACCAAGGCAATCAGCCCCAGCATTTT.

The chain carries TRBV28 and TRBJ1-6, with TRBD1 matching over 7 bases. This CDR3 region has 15 residues. CDR1 is MDHEN and CDR2 is SYDVKM in the germline V gene. V lost 4 bases and J lost 5; bases outside the gene matches: 5. The CDR3 loop is CASSSLQGDNSPLHF. CDR3 sequence (DNA): TGTGCCAGCAGTTCCTTGCAGGGGGATAATTCACCCCTCCACTTT.

This clone was seen once. V is TRBV6-1 and J is TRBJ2-5; 7 bases align to TRBD2. Per the germline V gene, CDR1 is MNHNS and CDR2 is SASEGT. The CDR3 consists of 16 residues. The J segment lost 7 bases and the V segment lost 3 bases, leaving 14 bases of the junction unmatched. CDR3 sequence (DNA): TGTGCCAGCAGTGAGGCTAGCGGTAACGGAGGAGGGACCCAGTACTTC. Translating it yields CASSEASGNGGGTQYF.

This clone has a handful of counts. The CDR3 DNA reads TGTGCCATCCGCGGGACGGGCTCCTACGAGCAGTACTTC. It translates to CAIRGTGSYEQYF. This chain joins TRBV10-3 and TRBJ2-7, with D possibly TRBD2 on 6 matching bases. Trimming shortened V by 8 bases and J by 0 bases, and 11 bases separated the two germline ends. Germline V gene sequence: CDR1 ENHRY, CDR2 SYGVKD. The CDR3 has 13 residues.

This clone has a single count. V usage is TRBV19 and J usage is TRBJ1-5; D unresolved. Trimming left V 3 bases short and J 0 bases short, with 9 bases between. There are 15 residues in the CDR3. CDR1 and CDR2 from the germline V gene are LNHDA and SQIVND (reference sequence). CDR3 protein: CASSIGPYSNQPQHF. The DNA of the CDR3 is TGTGCCAGTAGTATTGGGCCGTATAGCAATCAGCCCCAGCATTTT.

The sample holds a few counts of this clone. The gene calls are TRBV2 and TRBJ2-1; 11 nucleotides line up with TRBD2. The CDR3 has 18 residues. From germline, CDR1 is SNHLY and CDR2 FYNNEI. V dropped 3 bases and J dropped 3; count of bases not matched to a gene: 10. The CDR3 DNA is TGTGCCAGCAGTGACGGGCTAGCGGGGGGATCTTACTACAATGAGCAGTTCTTC. Amino acid sequence: CASSDGLAGGSYYNEQFF. The full variable domain, rest sourced from reference TRBV2 and TRBJ2-1, is EPEVTQTPSHQVTQMGQEVILRCVPISNHLYFYWYRQILGQKVEFLVSFYNNEISEKSEIFDDQFSVERPDGSNFTLKIRSTKLEDSAMYFCASSDGLAGGSYYNEQFFGPGTRLTVL.

The chain combines TRBV11-2 with TRBJ1-2, with D unclear. The CDR3 contains 19 residues. The germline V and J ends were trimmed by 1 base and 2 bases, with 23 bases remaining between them. Per germline, CDR1 SGHAT and CDR2 FQNNGV. The CDR3 sequence is CASSLASNPHYLLNYGYTF. CDR3 bases: TGTGCCAGCAGCTTAGCTTCTAACCCCCACTATCTACTGAACTATGGCTACACCTTC. Based on the CDR3 plus reference TRBV11-2 and TRBJ1-2, the full variable domain is EAGVAQSPRYKIIEKRQSVAFWCNPISGHATLYWYQQILGQGPKLLIQFQNNGVVDDSQLPKDRFSAERLKGVDSTLKIQPAKLEDSAVYLCASSLASNPHYLLNYGYTFGSGTRLTVV.

This chain connects TRBV28 to TRBJ1-1; TRBD1 matches 7 bases. CDR1 and CDR2 (germline): MDHEN, SYDVKM. CDR3 length equals 15 residues. The junction had 9 bases not matched to a gene; V was cut back by 6 bases and J by 2 bases. As DNA, the CDR3 is TGTGCCAGCAGAGGGACAGCTCCCCTTAACACTGAAGCTTTCTTT. Protein sequence: CASRGTAPLNTEAFF.

The V gene is TRBV18, the J gene TRBJ1-2; the match to TRBD1 covers 7 bases. Looked up from germline, CDR1 is KGHSH and CDR2 is LQKENI. The CDR3 has 17 residues. With V trimmed by 3 bases and J by 8 bases, 18 bases remained unmatched. The CDR3 region has the DNA TGTGCCAGCTCACCGACACCCCCCGGGCAGGGGGAAAAGGGCTACACCTTC. This gives the protein CASSPTPPGQGEKGYTF.

This chain connects TRBV4-3 to TRBJ1-5; TRBD1 matches 11 bases. The V and J ends lost 0 bases and 6 bases, in that order; junction bases with no gene match: 4. This CDR3 region has 16 residues. Germline V gene data show CDR1 as LGHNA and CDR2 as YSLEER. CDR3 sequence reads: CASSQDRGQGGQPQHF. CDR3 nucleotide sequence: TGCGCCAGCAGCCAAGATAGGGGACAGGGGGGTCAGCCCCAGCATTTT.

The chain recombines TRBV29-1 with TRBJ2-5, with 7 bases identical to TRBD2. Germline-derived CDR1 and CDR2 are SQVTM and ANQGSEA. J was trimmed by 4 bases and V by 4 bases; bases with no gene match: 9. The CDR3 has 14 amino acids. As DNA, the CDR3 is TGCAGCGTTGTGGGGGGGAGCGGCGGAGAGACCCAGTACTTC. It yields the protein CSVVGGSGGETQYF.

This clone was recorded a few times. This sequence joins TRBV7-9 and TRBJ2-5, with 9 positions matching TRBD2. The germline gives CDR1 SEHNR, CDR2 FQNEAQ (reference sequence). This CDR3 has 15 residues. J was trimmed by 2 bases and V by 5 bases; bases with no gene match: 6. CDR3 DNA: TGTGCCAGCAGCCCTCTAGCGGGGCGACAAGAGACCCAGTACTTC. Translated, it gives CASSPLAGRQETQYF.

J is TRBJ2-5 and V is TRBV6-5; maybe TRBD1 (5 bases). The V end was cut by 2 bases, the J end by 6 bases, with 7 bases between. This CDR3 spans 12 amino acids. CDR1 and CDR2 from the germline V gene are MNHEY and SVGAGI. The CDR3 loop is CASSYNRQTQYF. In nucleotides, the CDR3 is TGTGCCAGCAGTTACAACAGGCAGACCCAGTACTTC.

The chain joins TRBV5-1 to TRBJ1-1; tentative D call: TRBD1 (6 bases). Trimming cost V 2 bases and J 3 bases, with 8 bases left between them. The CDR3 contains 13 residues. Germline loops: CDR1 SGHRS, CDR2 YFSETQ. CDR3 coding DNA: TGCGCCAGCAGCTTCCCAGGGGACACTGAAGCTTTCTTT. It translates to CASSFPGDTEAFF.

A note on this clone: The sample contains more than one DNA sequence encoding this CDR3. This chain joins TRBV6-5 and TRBJ2-5, with 8 bases lining up with TRBD1. Germline values: CDR1 MNHEY, CDR2 SVGAGI. CDR3 size: 12 residues. V lost 5 bases, J lost 14 bases, and 10 bases stayed unmatched. Here the CDR3 DNA reads TGTGCCAGCAGTCCCAGGGGGCGTCGCGAATACTTC. Its protein product is CASSPRGRREYF.

The chain joins TRBV23-1 to TRBJ1-5; no reliable D call. TRBV23-1 is annotated as an ORF whose role is uncertain. Trimming shortened V by 3 bases and J by 2 bases, and 5 bases separated the two germline ends. This CDR3 comprises 13 residues. The CDR3 DNA follows: TGCGCCAGCAGTCAGAGGTGCAATCAGCCCCAGCATTTT. Residues: CASSQRCNQPQHF.

The rearrangement uses TRBV27 and TRBJ2-5; D may be TRBD2 (6 bases). V lost 5 bases, J lost 2 bases, and 12 bases lay in between. Germline CDR1 and CDR2: MNHEY and SMNVEV (reference sequence). The CDR3 loop spans 14 amino acids. This CDR3 is CASSPGTVQETQYF. In nucleotides, the CDR3 is TGTGCCAGCAGTCCCGGGACTGTGCAAGAGACCCAGTACTTC.

The genes are TRBV10-1 and TRBJ2-1; 8 bases are a match to TRBD1. Germline CDR1 and CDR2: WNHNN and SYGVQD (reference sequence). V was pared by 0 bases and J by 7 bases, with 5 bases of the junction left unmatched. This CDR3 contains 15 residues. CDR3 in amino acids: CASSESGQEENEQFF. CDR3 DNA sequence: TGCGCCAGCAGTGAGTCGGGACAGGAGGAAAATGAGCAGTTCTTC.

The chain employs TRBV11-2 and TRBJ1-1; D not resolved. V lost 1 base, J lost 6 bases, and 9 bases lay in between. This CDR3 has 13 amino acids. Germline CDR1 SGHAT, CDR2 FQNNGV. CDR3 sequence: CASSLALGAEAFF. The CDR3 coding sequence is TGTGCCAGCAGCTTAGCCCTGGGCGCTGAAGCTTTCTTT.

The chain recombines TRBV30 with TRBJ1-2, with a weak D call TRBD1 (5 bases). The CDR3 covers 14 residues. Between the trimmed V and J ends, which lost 0 bases and 4 bases, there was a span of 12 bases. Germline assignment: CDR1 GTSNPN and CDR2 SVGIG (reference sequence). DNA for the CDR3: TGTGCCTGGAGTGTAGATACAGGAAGCTATGGCTACACCTTC. Its translation: CAWSVDTGSYGYTF.

The chain joins TRBV19 to TRBJ1-5; D is ambiguous. The CDR3 extends over 15 amino acids. The germline gives CDR1 LNHDA, CDR2 SQIVND (reference sequence). V gave up 8 bases and J gave up 1 base, with 15 bases separating them. DNA for the CDR3: TGTGCCAGTTCCCTGTCAGCCGGGAGCAATCAGCCCCAGCATTTT. Protein sequence: CASSLSAGSNQPQHF.

The chain employs TRBV5-1 and TRBJ1-6; TRBD1 matches at 7 bases. This CDR3 comprises 18 residues. CDR1 and CDR2 (germline): SGHRS, YFSETQ. V lost 4 bases to trimming and J lost 9 bases; unmatched junction nucleotides: 19. Written as DNA, the CDR3 is TGCGCCAGCAGCCCGGGACAGCGTCATCTGAGGGTTGGTTCACCCCTCCACTTT. Its protein is CASSPGQRHLRVGSPLHF. The complete variable domain, with remaining parts taken from reference TRBV5-1 and TRBJ1-6, reads KAGVTQTPRYLIKTRGQQVTLSCSPISGHRSVSWYQQTPGQGLQFLFEYFSETQRNKGNFPGRFSGRQFSNSRSEMNVSTLELGDSALYLCASSPGQRHLRVGSPLHFGNGTRLTVT.

This sequence joins TRBV7-2 and TRBJ2-3, with a weak D call TRBD2 (6 bases). The CDR3 length is 13 residues. V lost 10 bases, J lost 3 bases, and 14 bases lay in between. Germline assignment: CDR1 SGHTA and CDR2 FQGNSA. The CDR3 nucleotides are TGTGCCACCAGGTCGGGGGAGACAGATACGCAGTATTTT. It translates to CATRSGETDTQYF.

This sequence joins TRBV9 and TRBJ1-2, with 8 bases fitting TRBD1. J gave up 1 base and V 4 bases, and 6 bases lay outside the gene matches. Looked up from germline, CDR1 is SGDLS and CDR2 is YYNGEE. The CDR3 runs to 15 residues. CDR3 coding DNA: TGTGCCAGCAGCCGGCAGGGGGCCGGTAACTATGGCTACACCTTC. It yields the protein CASSRQGAGNYGYTF.